The subject of this entry is one T cell receptor (beta chain). The data were taken from a study of blood T cell repertoires in COVID-19. Study context: T cells, B-cell-depleted T cells, or PBMCs supplied cDNA or gDNA.

Authors' analysis steps: The assay estimated nucleated cells by amplifying reference gene primers. TCRdb keeps only in-frame clones here, not all; method: immunoSEQ multiplex PCR. D and trimming come from the DNA, and the V and J calls and clone size come from that table. In the table there are 25,000 to 30,000 clones, roughly 90% of which are singletons. This CDR3 region has 13 residues. V was shortened by 6 bases and J by 3 bases, with 11 bases between the two germline ends. Germline values: CDR1 SGHTA, CDR2 FQGTGA. This clonotype was sampled from a human donor in a cohort sampled during active COVID-19. This chain uses TRBV7-3 with TRBJ1-2, with D perhaps matching TRBD1 (6 bases). Material for sequencing was peripheral blood. In DNA, the CDR3 is TGTGCCAGCAGTAACCCAGGGGACTATGGCTACACCTTC. Translation: CASSNPGDYGYTF.